These T cell receptor beta chains were read from a single sample in a study of blood T cell repertoires in COVID-19. Method: immunoSEQ multiplex PCR; TCRdb's copy keeps in-frame clones and lacks some. Of about 97,000 clones detected, approximately 88% appear once; the ten largest clones hold just under 4.5%. Material: peripheral blood. The receptors were gathered from a human donor in a cohort sampled during active COVID-19. Each CDR3 is given with its conserved first and last residue. Each record gives: D gene, clone size, V gene, J gene, CDR3 DNA, CDR3 protein. The D gene is left open where the match is weak. Clone size, where shown, is once, few, many, or a class for clones that have expanded.

>-|-|TRBV21-1|TRBJ1-4
TGTGCCAGCAGCAGCGGGACAGGGGATGAAAAACTGTTTTTT
CASSSGTGDEKLFF
>-|-|TRBV12-3/TRBV12-4|TRBJ1-2
TGTGCCAGCAGTTTGGGCAGCTATGGCTACACCTTC
CASSLGSYGYTF
>TRBD1|-|TRBV28|TRBJ1-1
TGTGCAGTACTAGGGGGCTGGGGGACTGAAGCTTTCTTT
CAVLGGWGTEAFF
>TRBD2|-|TRBV24-1|TRBJ2-6
TGTGCCACCAGTGCCCGGGAGGGCTCTGGGGCCAACGTCCTGACTTTC
CATSAREGSGANVLTF
>-|once|TRBV4-3|TRBJ1-2
TGCGCCAGCAGCCAAAACTTCGATCCCTCGGGGACAAGAGGCTACACCTTC
CASSQNFDPSGTRGYTF
>-|-|TRBV3-1/TRBV3-2|TRBJ2-3
TGTGCCAGCAGCCCCTCGGTAGGGGGAGATACGCAGTATTTT
CASSPSVGGDTQYF
>-|once|TRBV27|TRBJ2-1
TGTGCCAGCAGTTTAGATGAGGGGGCCTACAATGAGCAGTTCTTC
CASSLDEGAYNEQFF
>TRBD1|-|TRBV4-1|TRBJ2-7
TGCGCCAGCAGCCCCTCCGGGACAGTTTACGAGCAGTACTTC
CASSPSGTVYEQYF
>-|-|TRBV9|TRBJ2-1
TGTGCCAGCAGCGTAACTACTGCGAGGCCCAATGAGCAGTTCTTC
CASSVTTARPNEQFF
>-|few|TRBV4-2|TRBJ1-2
TGTGCCAGCAGCCAAGATCTGCCGGGTTGGGGCTACACCTTC
CASSQDLPGWGYTF
>TRBD2|-|TRBV5-1|TRBJ2-3
TGCGCCAGCAGCTTGGTACAGCGGGGTAGCACAGATACGCAGTATTTT
CASSLVQRGSTDTQYF
>-|-|TRBV2|TRBJ1-3
TGTGCCAGCAGTGAAATGGGCTACTCTGGAAACACCATATATTTT
CASSEMGYSGNTIYF
>TRBD1|-|TRBV11-3|TRBJ1-1
TGTGCCAGCAGCCGCCGCCAGGGGGGTGTAGGCGGCACTGAAGCTTTCTTT
CASSRRQGGVGGTEAFF
>-|-|TRBV7-2|TRBJ1-6
TGTGCCAGCAGCTTCGGGGGAGGTAATTCACCCCTCCACTTT
CASSFGGGNSPLHF
>TRBD2|-|TRBV4-3|TRBJ2-3
TGCGCCAGCAGCCAAGTAGTTCCGGGGGGGCCGGGAGATACGCAGTATTTT
CASSQVVPGGPGDTQYF
>TRBD2|-|TRBV4-2|TRBJ2-3
TGTGCCAGCAGCGCCCGGGCACTTAGCGGGGGGGCCAACACAGATACGCAGTATTTT
CASSARALSGGANTDTQYF
>-|-|TRBV5-1|TRBJ2-7
TGCGCCAGCAGCTTGCTCCTGGACAGCCAGCCCTACGAGCAGTACTTC
CASSLLLDSQPYEQYF
>-|-|TRBV6-5|TRBJ2-3
TGTGCCAGCAGTCTACAGGGTGGCACAGATACGCAGTATTTT
CASSLQGGTDTQYF
>-|-|TRBV7-9|TRBJ2-2
TGTGCCAGCAGCCCCCGCGGGTCGAACACCGGGGAGCTGTTTTTT
CASSPRGSNTGELFF
>-|-|TRBV18|TRBJ1-1
TGTGCCAGCTCACCGGGCACGAACACTGAAGCTTTCTTT
CASSPGTNTEAFF
>-|-|TRBV2|TRBJ2-4
TGTGCCAGCAGGGGAGAATACCTAGCCAAAAACATTCAGTACTTC
CASRGEYLAKNIQYF
>-|-|TRBV2|TRBJ2-2
TGTGCCAGCTCCAAGCACAGGGCGGACACCGGGGAGCTGTTTTTT
CASSKHRADTGELFF
>-|-|TRBV5-6|TRBJ2-5
TGTGCCAGCAGCTGGAAGGGAGCTGGGGAGCGAGAGACCCAGTACTTC
CASSWKGAGERETQYF
>TRBD1|-|TRBV5-1|TRBJ2-1
TGCGCCAGCTCCGTTACAGGGGTCGGCTACAATGAGCAGTTCTTC
CASSVTGVGYNEQFF
>TRBD1|-|TRBV9|TRBJ1-3
TGTGCCAGCAGCCCTCGGACAGGGCCCGGAAACACCATATATTTT
CASSPRTGPGNTIYF
>-|-|TRBV2|TRBJ1-1
TGTGCCAGCAGTGGACGCCAGGACACTGAAGCTTTCTTT
CASSGRQDTEAFF
>-|-|TRBV19|TRBJ1-2
TGTGCCAGTAGTCCAAGGAGGGTTAGGGATGGCTACACCTTC
CASSPRRVRDGYTF
>TRBD2|-|TRBV11-2|TRBJ2-1
TGTGCCAGCAGCTTAGATTTGACGGCGGGGGGCCGTGGTGAGCAGTTCTTC
CASSLDLTAGGRGEQFF
>TRBD1|-|TRBV5-1|TRBJ1-1
TGCGCCAGCAGCTTGAGACAGGGGGCCATGAACACTGAAGCTTTCTTT
CASSLRQGAMNTEAFF
>-|-|TRBV4-2|TRBJ1-2
TGTGCCAGCAGCCTAAATGGGGGGACCTATGGCTACACCTTC
CASSLNGGTYGYTF
>-|-|TRBV16|TRBJ2-5
TGTGCCAGCAGCCCCCGGGCAGGGCAAGAGACCCAGTACTTC
CASSPRAGQETQYF
>TRBD2|-|TRBV19|TRBJ2-3
TGTGCCAGCAGGACTAGCGGGGGTACAGATACGCAGTATTTT
CASRTSGGTDTQYF
>TRBD1|-|TRBV6-1|TRBJ2-3
TGTGCCAGCAGTGGACAGGGCTGGTGGAGCACAGATACGCAGTATTTT
CASSGQGWWSTDTQYF
>TRBD1|-|TRBV6-2/TRBV6-3|TRBJ1-5
TGTGCCAGCAGTTACGCGGGACAGCCTCTCCGTCAGCCCCAGCATTTT
CASSYAGQPLRQPQHF
>-|-|TRBV28|TRBJ2-7
TGTGCCAGCAGTTTATCGGACACCCCTCCAAGATACTTC
CASSLSDTPPRYF
>TRBD1|once|TRBV28|TRBJ2-5
TGTGCCAGCAGTACCCGACAGGGGGCGGTGGAAGAGACCCAGTACTTC
CASSTRQGAVEETQYF
>-|once|TRBV25-1|TRBJ2-7
TGTGCCAGCACCCCGGGGACCTACGAGCAGTACTTC
CASTPGTYEQYF
>-|-|TRBV11-1|TRBJ2-5
TGTGCCAGCAGCTTAGCCGCGGGCCGGATCCAAGAGACCCAGTACTTC
CASSLAAGRIQETQYF
>-|-|TRBV19|TRBJ1-2
TGTGCCAGTAGTATATCTATGAATGGCTATGGCTACACCTTC
CASSISMNGYGYTF
>-|-|TRBV7-9|TRBJ2-5
TGTGCCAGCAGCTTAGACTATGAGACCCAGTACTTC
CASSLDYETQYF
>-|-|TRBV6-2/TRBV6-3|TRBJ1-2
TGTGCCAGCAGCGGGCAGGTGAACTATGGCTACACCTTC
CASSGQVNYGYTF
>-|-|TRBV7-9|TRBJ1-1
TGTGCCAGCAGCTTATACGGGAACACTGAAGCTTTCTTT
CASSLYGNTEAFF
>TRBD1|-|TRBV6-6|TRBJ2-3
TGTGCCAGCAGTTACTCCGCGGACAGGGGGGTAGATACGCAGTATTTT
CASSYSADRGVDTQYF
>TRBD2|-|TRBV5-5|TRBJ2-3
TGTGCCAGCAGCACCCCTAGCGGGGGGGCCGTAGATACGCAGTATTTT
CASSTPSGGAVDTQYF
>-|-|TRBV25-1|TRBJ1-2
TGTGCCAGCAGTGAATTGGGGGGGCAAAACTATGGCTACACCTTC
CASSELGGQNYGYTF
>-|-|TRBV5-4|TRBJ1-1
TGTGCCAGCAGCTGGAACGCCAGGGACACTGAAGCTTTCTTT
CASSWNARDTEAFF
>TRBD1|-|TRBV15|TRBJ1-4
TGTGCCACCAGCACGCGGGACAGGGGCGCAACTAATGAAAAACTGTTTTTT
CATSTRDRGATNEKLFF
>-|once|TRBV6-5|TRBJ1-1
TGTGCCAGCAGTTTGAACAGGGCAACTGAAGCTTTCTTT
CASSLNRATEAFF
>TRBD2|-|TRBV7-2|TRBJ2-7
TGTGCCAGCAGCTTAAATAGCGGGGGCCGGACCGAGCAGTACTTC
CASSLNSGGRTEQYF
>TRBD2|-|TRBV5-5|TRBJ2-7
TGTGCCAGCAGCTTGGGCGGGGGGCAGGTCTCCTACGAGCAGTACTTC
CASSLGGGQVSYEQYF
>-|few|TRBV5-4|TRBJ2-7
TGTGCCAGCAGCCCAAGGGGGGGGTCCTACGAGCAGTACTTC
CASSPRGGSYEQYF
>TRBD1|-|TRBV7-6|TRBJ1-6
TGTGCCAGCAGCTCCTCCGGGACAGGGGCTTCCTATAATTCACCCCTCCACTTT
CASSSSGTGASYNSPLHF
>-|-|TRBV3-1/TRBV3-2|TRBJ2-7
TGTGCCAGCAGCCAACCATCCGGTTTTCGCGGCTCCTACGAGCAGTACTTC
CASSQPSGFRGSYEQYF
>TRBD1|once|TRBV2|TRBJ2-3
TGTGCCAGCAGTTCCCCTTGGGGACAGGGGGCAGATACGCAGTATTTT
CASSSPWGQGADTQYF
>-|-|TRBV12-5|TRBJ1-1
TGTGCTAGTGGTTTGCTAACGAACACTGAAGCTTTCTTT
CASGLLTNTEAFF